This record looks at one T cell receptor (beta chain) sequence and its context. This sample stems from a study of blood T cell repertoires in COVID-19. The data were produced by immunoSEQ multiplex PCR, yet TCRdb's version contains in-frame clones alone and is incomplete. The top ten clones hold 7% to 8% of a sample with 300,000 to 400,000 clones, more than 70% of them seen once. The trim removed 1 base at V and 6 bases at J, leaving 14 bases unmatched. Per germline, CDR1 SGHTA and CDR2 FQGNSA. The CDR3 sequence is 19 residues long. This sequence originates from a woman aged 70-85 years with COVID-19, enrolled during active disease. J is TRBJ2-3 and V is TRBV7-2; 12 nucleotides agree with TRBD2. Sequencing used peripheral blood. CDR3 nucleotide sequence: TGTGCCAGCAGCTTAGTGTCTTCGAGGGCTAGCGGGGGGGTCGATACGCAGTATTTT. This sequence encodes CASSLVSSRASGGVDTQYF.